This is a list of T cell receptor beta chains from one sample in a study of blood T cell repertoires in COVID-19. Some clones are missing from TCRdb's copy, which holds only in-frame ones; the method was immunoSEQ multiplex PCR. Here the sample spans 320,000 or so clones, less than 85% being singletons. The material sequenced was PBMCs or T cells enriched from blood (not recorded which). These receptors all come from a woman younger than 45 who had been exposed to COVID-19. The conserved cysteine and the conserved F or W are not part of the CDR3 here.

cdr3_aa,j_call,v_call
ASSYLVAGGPTDTQY,TRBJ2-3,TRBV6-2/TRBV6-3
ASTLDRALYNEQF,TRBJ2-1,TRBV10-2
ASSLLGGGSAKNIQY,TRBJ2-4,TRBV27
ASSQVLAAETQY,TRBJ2-5,TRBV4-3
ASSPLGGKETQY,TRBJ2-5,TRBV7-3
ATSREAGGLGSKNIQY,TRBJ2-4,TRBV15
ASSFLRHGNQPQH,TRBJ1-5,TRBV19
ASSQTPSAQETQY,TRBJ2-5,TRBV11-2
ASRVGQVYEQY,TRBJ2-7,TRBV6-5
ASSYGLTYEQY,TRBJ2-7,TRBV6-2/TRBV6-3
ASSLDSRGYT,TRBJ1-2,TRBV5-4
ASSQTTGGLNTEAF,TRBJ1-1,TRBV3-1/TRBV3-2
ASSQDRGTVNSPLH,TRBJ1-6,TRBV3-1/TRBV3-2
ASSSPVRESPLH,TRBJ1-6,TRBV27
ASSFHRAKAF,TRBJ1-1,TRBV12-3/TRBV12-4
ASSRQLAGGPDEQF,TRBJ2-1,TRBV5-4
ASSPYQNEQY,TRBJ2-7,TRBV11-2
ASSAGQGLVSPLH,TRBJ1-6,TRBV7-2
ASSHRGPSGNTIY,TRBJ1-3,TRBV28
ASSRDRRNTEAF,TRBJ1-1,TRBV7-8
ASSSGLSGYEQY,TRBJ2-7,TRBV5-1
ASRSPGVSGNTIY,TRBJ1-3,TRBV2
ASSQGQGGTINQPQH,TRBJ1-5,TRBV3-1/TRBV3-2
ASRQGARYGYT,TRBJ1-2,TRBV10-3
ASLDRGYEQY,TRBJ2-7,TRBV7-8
ASSEGLAVLYEQY,TRBJ2-7,TRBV5-1
ASSQRAEAF,TRBJ1-1,TRBV7-9
ASSLATDRVHEQY,TRBJ2-7,TRBV7-9
ASVQGRARWETQY,TRBJ2-5,TRBV6-4
ASSSHGTGLNTEAF,TRBJ1-1,TRBV28
ASSESYGQGDTGELF,TRBJ2-2,TRBV2
AWSVRMNQPQH,TRBJ1-5,TRBV30
ASSFPPGETYNEQF,TRBJ2-1,TRBV5-4
ASSTGQYNEQF,TRBJ2-1,TRBV5-4
ASSYLRQGSTEAF,TRBJ1-1,TRBV6-5
ASRTQGALTDTQY,TRBJ2-3,TRBV7-2
ASSLGGQGRIYEQY,TRBJ2-7,TRBV28
ASSPPNSLFADTQY,TRBJ2-3,TRBV18
ASSPGLGADTQY,TRBJ2-3,TRBV7-3
ASSPSLGPTDTQY,TRBJ2-3,TRBV2
ANKARENTEAF,TRBJ1-1,TRBV10-3
ASSPMTGTRSPLH,TRBJ1-6,TRBV7-9
ASSPRTSGSDNEQF,TRBJ2-1,TRBV11-2
ASSTQRTGGFEKLF,TRBJ1-4,TRBV5-1
ASSVTVNYGYT,TRBJ1-2,TRBV25-1
ASSTTASGHYEQY,TRBJ2-7,TRBV19
ASRDSLWSYNEQF,TRBJ2-1,TRBV6-5
ASSEFMGGVNTGELF,TRBJ2-2,TRBV6-1
ASPGDRGSDSNQPQH,TRBJ1-5,TRBV21-1
AISEGLAGLSGEQY,TRBJ2-7,TRBV10-3
ASSSGGSTDTQY,TRBJ2-3,TRBV7-3
ASSLGTSGIFYEQY,TRBJ2-7,TRBV28
ATGRGRNGYT,TRBJ1-2,TRBV10-3